This T cell receptor (beta chain) derives from a study of radiation and T cells in renal cell carcinoma. Overall study findings and caveats: In blood, top tumor clones expanded by 2 weeks, shrinking by 4. Pretreatment tumor biopsies were lacking, so baseline clonotypes are unknown.

Produced via immunoSEQ multiplex PCR; TCRdb's table is partial and in-frame only. Among approximately 85,000 clones listed, 89% were seen once. Concerning this clone itself: The antigen is unknown.

Time point denoted: blood 4 weeks post-SBRT, at nephrectomy. As to treatment: 15 Gy SBRT to primary tumor, nephrectomy 4 weeks later. Nephrectomy followed 15 Gy stereotactic body radiation by 4 weeks. After SBRT, blood was collected at 2 and 4 weeks, plus baseline. Germline V gene data show CDR1 as SGHVS and CDR2 as FQNEAQ. With V trimmed by 5 bases and J by 3 bases, 9 bases remained unmatched. The CDR3 sequence is 15 residues long. The input for sequencing was blood, taken from a patient whose treatment included radiotherapy and nephrectomy. This clonotype originated in a woman aged 70-85 years with renal cell carcinoma. The genes are TRBV7-8 and TRBJ1-1, with 7 bases aligning to TRBD1. CDR3 region: CASSAQGVGDTEAFF. CDR3 nucleotide sequence: TGTGCCAGCAGCGCTCAGGGGGTTGGGGACACTGAAGCTTTCTTT.